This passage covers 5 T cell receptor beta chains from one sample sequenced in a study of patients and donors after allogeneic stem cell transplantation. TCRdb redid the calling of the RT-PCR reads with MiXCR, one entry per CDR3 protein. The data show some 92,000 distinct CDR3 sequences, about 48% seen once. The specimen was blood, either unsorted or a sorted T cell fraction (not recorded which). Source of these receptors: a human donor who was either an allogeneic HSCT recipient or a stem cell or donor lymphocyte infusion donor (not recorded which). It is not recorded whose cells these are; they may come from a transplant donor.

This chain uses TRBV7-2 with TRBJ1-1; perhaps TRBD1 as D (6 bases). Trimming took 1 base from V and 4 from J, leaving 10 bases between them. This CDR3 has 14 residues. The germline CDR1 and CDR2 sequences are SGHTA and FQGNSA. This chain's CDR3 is CASSLGGRITEAFF. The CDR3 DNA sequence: TGTGCCAGCAGCTTAGGGGGGCGGATCACTGAAGCTTTCTTT.

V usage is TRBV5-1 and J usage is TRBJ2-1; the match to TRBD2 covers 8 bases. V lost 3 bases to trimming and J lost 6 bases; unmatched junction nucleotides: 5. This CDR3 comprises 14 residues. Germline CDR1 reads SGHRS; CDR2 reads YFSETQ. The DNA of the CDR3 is TGCGCCAGCAGCTCCGGGAGGGCCCCCAATGAGCAGTTCTTC. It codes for CASSSGRAPNEQFF. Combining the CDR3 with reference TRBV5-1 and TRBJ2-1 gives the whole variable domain KAGVTQTPRYLIKTRGQQVTLSCSPISGHRSVSWYQQTPGQGLQFLFEYFSETQRNKGNFPGRFSGRQFSNSRSEMNVSTLELGDSALYLCASSSGRAPNEQFFGPGTRLTVL.

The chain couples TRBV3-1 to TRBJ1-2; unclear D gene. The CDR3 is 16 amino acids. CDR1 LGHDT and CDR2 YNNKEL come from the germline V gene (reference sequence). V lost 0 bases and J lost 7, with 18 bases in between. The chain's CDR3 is CASSQESRPGRSGYTF. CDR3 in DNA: TGTGCCAGCAGCCAAGAATCACGCCCCGGGCGCTCTGGCTACACCTTC.

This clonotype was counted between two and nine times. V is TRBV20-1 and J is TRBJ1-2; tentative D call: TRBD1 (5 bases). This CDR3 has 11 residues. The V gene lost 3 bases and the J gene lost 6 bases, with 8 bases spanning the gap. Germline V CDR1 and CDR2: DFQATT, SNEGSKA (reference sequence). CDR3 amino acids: CSASRDHGYTF. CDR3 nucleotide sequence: TGCAGTGCTAGCAGGGATCATGGCTACACCTTC.

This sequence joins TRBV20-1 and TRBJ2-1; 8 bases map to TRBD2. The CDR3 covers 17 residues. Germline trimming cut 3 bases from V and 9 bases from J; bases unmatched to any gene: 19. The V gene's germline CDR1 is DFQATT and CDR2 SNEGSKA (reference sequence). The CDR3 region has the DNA TGCAGTGCTAGCCCATCGGGACTAGGACCTACTTACGGTGAGCAGTTCTTC. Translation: CSASPSGLGPTYGEQFF.